The next 9 T cell receptor beta chains were all read from a single sample in a study of blood T cells in healthy people across ages. Using a J-beta primer mix together with a sample-barcoded 5' primer, a second PCR was run for about 7 to 12 cycles. MiXCR was run by TCRdb on the 5' RACE reads, yielding one entry per CDR3 protein. Of approximately 1.5 million distinct CDR3 sequences in the sample, about 45% were seen once. Sequencing was performed on blood. These receptors all come from a woman aged 18-29 years in good health.

The chain uses TRBV12-3 or TRBV12-4 and TRBJ2-3; 11 positions agree with TRBD2. V shed 5 bases, J shed 2 bases, and the junction held 12 bases outside the gene matches. The CDR3 has 18 residues. CDR3 sequence reads: CASSPHPLAGGYTDTQYF. The CDR3, as DNA: TGTGCCAGCAGTCCTCACCCTCTAGCGGGGGGCTACACAGATACGCAGTATTTT.

This sequence joins TRBV7-9 and TRBJ2-7; TRBD1 might be the D (5 bases). The germline V gene encodes CDR1 SEHNR and CDR2 FQNEAQ (reference sequence). Trimming left V 5 bases short and J 7 bases short, with 18 bases between. This CDR3 has 14 amino acids. The CDR3 DNA reads TGTGCCAGCAGCCTTCTGGGGCAGAACACTGAGCAGTACTTC. This encodes CASSLLGQNTEQYF.

There are a few counts of this clonotype. The gene calls are TRBV12-5 and TRBJ1-2; 8 nucleotides agree with TRBD1. CDR1 and CDR2 from the germline V gene are LGHNT and FRNRAP. This CDR3 is built from 14 residues. The trim removed 6 bases at V and 4 bases at J, leaving 7 bases unmatched. The CDR3 nucleotides read TGTGCTAGTGGCCAGGACAGGGAGGCCTATGGCTACACCTTC. Translated: CASGQDREAYGYTF. Looking up the rest from reference TRBV12-5 and TRBJ1-2 gives the full variable domain: DARVTQTPRHKVTEMGQEVTMRCQPILGHNTVFWYRQTMMQGLELLAYFRNRAPLDDSGMPKDRFSAEMPDATLATLKIQPSEPRDSAVYFCASGQDREAYGYTFGSGTRLTVV.

This clonotype showed up just a few times. This chain links TRBV7-2 with TRBJ2-5; D possibly corresponds to TRBD1 (6 bases). Germline-derived CDR1 and CDR2 are SGHTA and FQGNSA. Trimming removed 6 bases from V and 2 bases from J, with 16 bases in between. The CDR3 loop spans 15 amino acids. CDR3 bases: TGTGCCAGCAGACTGAGGACAGCAATACAAGAGACCCAGTACTTC. Its protein product is CASRLRTAIQETQYF. The variable domain in full, with the rest retrieved from reference TRBV7-2 and TRBJ2-5, is GAGVSQSPSNKVTEKGKDVELRCDPISGHTALYWYRQSLGQGLEFLIYFQGNSAPDKSGLPSDRFSAERTGGSVSTLTIQRTQQEDSAVYLCASRLRTAIQETQYFGPGTRLLVL.

The CDR3 sequence: CASSQDVRRGENSPLHF. For the CDR3, the DNA is TGCGCCAGCAGCCAAGATGTGCGGAGAGGGGAAAATTCACCCCTCCACTTT. The rearrangement joins TRBV4-3 to TRBJ1-6; D perhaps matches TRBD1 (5 bases). Trimming pared 0 bases from V and 7 bases from J, leaving 16 bases between. CDR1 is LGHNA, CDR2 YSLEER, per germline. The CDR3 has 17 amino acids.

The chain joins TRBV12-3 or TRBV12-4 to TRBJ2-1; weak D call: TRBD2 (5 bases). Trimming stripped 1 base from V and 13 bases from J, with 17 bases between. The CDR3 consists of 14 residues. The CDR3 sequence: CASSLERAEETQFF. The CDR3 DNA sequence: TGTGCCAGCAGTTTAGAGCGAGCGGAAGAGACCCAGTTCTTC.

The V gene is TRBV27, the J gene TRBJ2-1, with 10 bases identical to TRBD2. V shed 3 bases and J 2 bases; nucleotides not matched to a gene: 7. Germline V gene lookup returns CDR1 MNHEY and CDR2 SMNVEV (reference sequence). The CDR3 sequence is 17 residues long. The CDR3 loop is CASSFLSGRGAYNEQFF. The DNA for the CDR3 is TGTGCCAGCAGTTTTTTAAGCGGGAGGGGGGCCTACAATGAGCAGTTCTTC.

This clonotype showed up just a few times. V usage is TRBV7-8 and J usage is TRBJ2-5, with TRBD2 identical over 11 bases. The CDR3 sequence is 15 residues long. Unmatched junction bases numbered 6, after V lost 4 bases and J lost 5 bases. In germline, CDR1 is SGHVS, CDR2 FQNEAQ. In DNA, the CDR3 is TGTGCCAGCAGCTCGACTAGCGGGGTTCGGGAGACCCAGTACTTC. Its translation: CASSSTSGVRETQYF.

This clonotype showed up many times. The chain carries TRBV20-1 and TRBJ2-1, with D perhaps TRBD2 (6 bases). This CDR3 region has 15 residues. Germline loops: CDR1 DFQATT, CDR2 SNEGSKA (reference sequence). V lost 7 bases and J lost 4, with 20 bases in between. DNA for the CDR3: TGCAGTGTTAGGGTGGGAGGCCCTAGTTACAATGAGCAGTTCTTC. Translated, it gives CSVRVGGPSYNEQFF.